In this sample, the clone carrying this T cell receptor (beta chain) turned up once. Method: immunoSEQ multiplex PCR; TCRdb's copy keeps in-frame clones and lacks some. Here the sample spans 240,000 or so clones, about 83% being singletons. These data are taken from a study of blood T cell repertoires in COVID-19. About the research overall: The samples span acute and convalescent COVID-19 from the United States, Italy and Spain.

The CDR3 totals 15 residues. V was clipped by 3 bases and J by 9 bases, with 16 bases between them. The germline V gene has CDR1 SGHDT and CDR2 YYEEEE. The chain couples TRBV5-6 to TRBJ1-6; D is unresolved. This receptor was taken from a woman in her forties or fifties who had recovered from COVID-19. The sample comprised PBMCs or T cells enriched from blood (not recorded which). For the CDR3, the DNA is TGTGCCAGCAGCTCGGCGACAAATCATTTTTCACCCCTCCACTTT. This encodes CASSSATNHFSPLHF.